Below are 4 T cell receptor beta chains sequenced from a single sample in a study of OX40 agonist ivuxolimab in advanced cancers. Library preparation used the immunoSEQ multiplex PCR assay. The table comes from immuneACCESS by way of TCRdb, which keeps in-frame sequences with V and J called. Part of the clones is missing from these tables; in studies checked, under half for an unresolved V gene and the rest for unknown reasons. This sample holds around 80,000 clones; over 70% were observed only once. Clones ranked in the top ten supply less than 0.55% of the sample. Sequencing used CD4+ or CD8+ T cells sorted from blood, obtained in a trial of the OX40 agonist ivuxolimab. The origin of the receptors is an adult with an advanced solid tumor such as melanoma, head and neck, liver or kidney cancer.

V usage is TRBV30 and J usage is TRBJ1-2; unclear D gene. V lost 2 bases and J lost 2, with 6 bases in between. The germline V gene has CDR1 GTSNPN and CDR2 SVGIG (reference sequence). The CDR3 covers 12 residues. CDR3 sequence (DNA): TGTGCCTGGAGTTCTGGGAACTATGGCTACACCTTC. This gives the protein CAWSSGNYGYTF.

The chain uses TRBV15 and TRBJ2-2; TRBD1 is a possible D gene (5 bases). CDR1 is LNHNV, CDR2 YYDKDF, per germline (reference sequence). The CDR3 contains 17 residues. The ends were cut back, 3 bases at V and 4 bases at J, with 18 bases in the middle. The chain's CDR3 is CATSSRTVGGATGELFF. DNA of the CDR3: TGTGCCACCAGCAGTCGCACCGTGGGTGGGGCCACCGGGGAGCTGTTTTTT.

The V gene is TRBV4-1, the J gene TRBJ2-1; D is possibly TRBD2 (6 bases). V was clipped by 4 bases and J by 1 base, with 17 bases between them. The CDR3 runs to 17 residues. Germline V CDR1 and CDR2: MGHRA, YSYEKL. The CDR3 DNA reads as TGCGCCAGCAGCCTCGGGAAACTAGCCGCATCCTACAATGAGCAGTTCTTC. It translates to CASSLGKLAASYNEQFF.

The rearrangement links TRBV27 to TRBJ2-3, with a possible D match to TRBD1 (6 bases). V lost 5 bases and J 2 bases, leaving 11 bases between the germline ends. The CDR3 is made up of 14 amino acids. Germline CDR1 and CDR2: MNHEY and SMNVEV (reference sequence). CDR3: CASSPRTATDTQYF. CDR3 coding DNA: TGTGCCAGCAGTCCCCGGACAGCCACAGATACGCAGTATTTT.